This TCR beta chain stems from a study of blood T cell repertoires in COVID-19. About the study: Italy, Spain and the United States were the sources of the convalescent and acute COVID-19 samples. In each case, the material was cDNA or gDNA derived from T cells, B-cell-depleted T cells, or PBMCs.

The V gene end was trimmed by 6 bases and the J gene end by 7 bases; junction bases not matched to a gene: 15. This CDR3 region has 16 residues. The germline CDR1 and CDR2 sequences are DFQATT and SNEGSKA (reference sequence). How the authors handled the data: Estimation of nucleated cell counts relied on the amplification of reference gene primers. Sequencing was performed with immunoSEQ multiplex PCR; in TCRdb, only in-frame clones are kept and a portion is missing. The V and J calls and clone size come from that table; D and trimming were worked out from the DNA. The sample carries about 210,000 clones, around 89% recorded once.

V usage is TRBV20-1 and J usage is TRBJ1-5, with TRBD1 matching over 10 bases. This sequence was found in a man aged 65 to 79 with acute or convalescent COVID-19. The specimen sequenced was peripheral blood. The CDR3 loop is CSASRSGTGARQPQHF. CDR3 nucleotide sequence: TGCAGTGCGAGTCGATCCGGGACAGGGGCAAGGCAGCCCCAGCATTTT.